This T cell receptor (beta chain) was sequenced during a study of molecular identifiers for immune sequencing clone quantification. About the study: Replicates involved a five-way split of RNA from around 20,000 or 99,000 naive CD8 cells, with sequencing of four.

Looked up from germline, CDR1 is MDHEN and CDR2 is SYDVKM. V lost 5 bases to trimming and J lost 2 bases; unmatched junction nucleotides: 4. The CDR3 totals 14 residues. This clonotype has at least ten counts. Sorting selected naive CD8 T cells with a CD8+CD4-CCR7+CD45RA+ phenotype. In preparing bulk TCR libraries, previously described methods and listed TCR primers were used. One entry per CDR3 protein results from TCRdb running MiXCR on the PCR reads. The sample contains just over 40,000 distinct CDR3 sequences, about 24% of which appear only once. This chain links TRBV28 with TRBJ2-7; 9 bases map to TRBD1. The source material was naive CD8+ T cells from blood, with Jurkat cell RNA spiked in. Subset given: FACS-sorted CD8+CD4-CCR7+CD45RA+ naive T cells. The sequence was collected from a human donor in good health. Some libraries in this study had Jurkat cell RNA spiked in. This CDR3 reads CASSTGTGTYEQYF. For the CDR3, the DNA is TGTGCCAGCAGTACCGGGACAGGGACCTACGAGCAGTACTTC.